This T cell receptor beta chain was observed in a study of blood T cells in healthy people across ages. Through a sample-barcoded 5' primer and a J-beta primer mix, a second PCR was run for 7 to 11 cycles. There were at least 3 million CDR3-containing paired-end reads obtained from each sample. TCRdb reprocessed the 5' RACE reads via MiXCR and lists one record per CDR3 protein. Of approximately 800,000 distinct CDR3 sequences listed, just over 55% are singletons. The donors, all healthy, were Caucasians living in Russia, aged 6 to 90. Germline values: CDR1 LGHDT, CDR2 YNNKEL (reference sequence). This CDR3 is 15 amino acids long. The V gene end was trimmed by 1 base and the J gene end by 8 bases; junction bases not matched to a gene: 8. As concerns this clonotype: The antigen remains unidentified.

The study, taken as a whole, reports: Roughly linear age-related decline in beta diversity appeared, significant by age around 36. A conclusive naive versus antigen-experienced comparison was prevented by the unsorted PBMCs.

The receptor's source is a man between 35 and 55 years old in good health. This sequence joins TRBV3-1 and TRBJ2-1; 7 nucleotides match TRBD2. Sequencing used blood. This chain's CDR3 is CASSQAGRRRDEQFF. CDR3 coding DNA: TGTGCCAGCAGCCAAGCCGGGAGGCGACGCGATGAGCAGTTCTTC.